The 8 T cell receptor beta chains given below trace back to one sample, sequenced in a study of blood T cell repertoires in COVID-19 (dated by TCRdb to about 2020). The library was generated by the immunoSEQ multiplex PCR assay. TCRdb carries this immuneACCESS record with in-frame sequences only. Its versions omit some clonotypes, under half of them owing to an unresolved V gene in the studies checked, with the rest unexplained. For this sample the table gives about 380,000 clones, of which 85% to 90% were detected only once. Of the sample, roughly 1.2% is held by the ten largest clones. The sequencing sample was made of PBMCs or T cells enriched from blood (not recorded which). The receptors here all came from a woman aged 18-29 years who had recovered from COVID-19.

The chain employs TRBV18 and TRBJ2-2; D gene uncertain. Trimming pared 4 bases from V and 0 bases from J, leaving 9 bases between. Germline CDR1 KGHSH, CDR2 LQKENI. There are 15 residues in the CDR3. The CDR3: CASSLEAANTGELFF. The CDR3 DNA reads as TGTGCCAGCTCACTAGAAGCCGCGAACACCGGGGAGCTGTTTTTT.

This clone is a singleton in its sample. The chain joins TRBV6-5 to TRBJ1-1, with D uncertain. The length of the CDR3 is 15 residues. V was shortened by 6 bases and J by 2 bases, with 16 bases between the two germline ends. Per germline, CDR1 MNHEY and CDR2 SVGAGI. CDR3 coding DNA: TGTGCCAGCAGCCCCGGTCCTAACCTTAACACTGAAGCTTTCTTT. The encoded protein is CASSPGPNLNTEAFF.

The chain has TRBV30 and TRBJ1-5; 7 nucleotides align to TRBD1. This CDR3 region has 15 residues. J gave up 3 bases and V 3 bases, and 8 bases lay outside the gene matches. Germline CDR1 is GTSNPN and CDR2 is SVGIG (reference sequence). The CDR3: CAWRAQGLHNQPQHF. The DNA of the CDR3 is TGTGCCTGGAGAGCACAGGGGCTCCACAATCAGCCCCAGCATTTT.

Details on this clone: The same CDR3 also results from other DNA sequences found in this sample. This sequence joins TRBV7-2 and TRBJ1-1; possible D gene TRBD1, 6 bases. The V end lost 1 base, the J end lost 5 bases, and 11 bases lay between the germline ends. The CDR3 covers 14 residues. Germline V gives CDR1 SGHTA, CDR2 FQGNSA. CDR3 region: CASSLGGGWTEAFF. The CDR3 DNA sequence: TGTGCCAGCAGCTTAGGGGGGGGCTGGACTGAAGCTTTCTTT.

The genes are TRBV9 and TRBJ1-1; TRBD1 agrees at 7 bases. There are 16 residues in the CDR3. V lost 2 bases and J lost 6; bases outside the gene matches: 13. CDR1 is SGDLS, CDR2 YYNGEE, per germline. The chain's CDR3 is CASSVDRAVSIAEAFF. The CDR3 coding sequence is TGTGCCAGCAGCGTCGACAGGGCAGTTTCGATCGCTGAAGCTTTCTTT.

V is TRBV5-5 and J is TRBJ1-5; D is possibly TRBD1 (6 bases). Trimming stripped 4 bases from V and 1 base from J, with 12 bases between. The CDR3 is 15 residues long. Germline lookup yields CDR1 SGHKS and CDR2 YYEKEE (reference sequence). The CDR3 sequence is CASSPGTTSNQPQHF. The CDR3 DNA follows: TGTGCCAGCAGCCCGGGGACAACGAGCAATCAGCCCCAGCATTTT.

Only a few counts were recorded for this clone. The chain carries TRBV5-4 and TRBJ1-1; D unresolved. This CDR3 contains 12 residues. Trimming removed 2 bases at V and 4 bases at J, with 6 bases between. From germline, CDR1 is SGHNT and CDR2 YYREEE (reference sequence). The CDR3 nucleotides are TGTGCCAGCAGCTTCCGGGGCACTGAAGCTTTCTTT. Translated: CASSFRGTEAFF. Together with reference TRBV5-4 and TRBJ1-1, the CDR3 gives the full variable domain: ETGVTQSPTHLIKTRGQQVTLRCSSQSGHNTVSWYQQALGQGPQFIFQYYREEENGRGNFPPRFSGLQFPNYSSELNVNALELDDSALYLCASSFRGTEAFFGQGTRLTVV.

The chain uses TRBV15 and TRBJ2-4; TRBD1 agrees at 10 bases. CDR3 length equals 13 residues. Trimming at V came to 5 bases and at J to 8 bases, leaving 3 bases not matched to a gene. CDR1 is LNHNV and CDR2 is YYDKDF in the germline V gene (reference sequence). CDR3 loop: CATSLDRGYIQYF. The CDR3 coding sequence is TGTGCCACCAGCCTGGACAGGGGGTACATTCAGTACTTC.